This T cell receptor (beta chain) derives from a study of T cells in Graves' hyperthyroidism and ophthalmopathy. The CDR3 regions of TCR beta were amplified from RNA transcripts. Researchers ran a first-round RT-PCR on the TCR CDR3 using the HTBI primer set. TCRdb re-derived calls from the multiplex PCR reads in MiXCR, one entry per CDR3 protein. Of a few hundred thousand distinct CDR3 sequences detected, roughly 25% appear once; the ten largest clones hold about 73%. Study observations and caveats: Through a model of 13 V-J features, ophthalmopathy was separated from stable hyperthyroidism.

This clonotype was seen a handful of times. Its cognate antigen is unknown. V trimming: 6 bases; J trimming: 0 bases; junction bases outside the gene matches: 6. Per the germline V gene, CDR1 is MNHNS and CDR2 is SASEGT. This CDR3 has 16 amino acids. V gene TRBV6-1 combines with J gene TRBJ2-2; TRBD2 matches 8 bases. The receptor was isolated from a man aged 45-65 years with Graves' hyperthyroidism. Sequenced: blood. This chain's CDR3 is CASRARGGTNTGELFF. The DNA for the CDR3 is TGTGCCAGCAGGGCTCGCGGGGGGACGAACACCGGGGAGCTGTTTTTT.